These 8 T cell receptor beta chains were all obtained from the same sample, sequenced in a study of CD8 T cells in Susac syndrome. RNA totalling about 0.5 to 1 ug underwent reverse transcription with random hexamers. MiXCR, run by TCRdb on the immunoSEQ multiplex PCR reads, gives a single entry per CDR3 protein. The sample lists tens of thousands of distinct CDR3 sequences; 90% to 95% were seen once. Source material: CD8+ T cells from PBMCs. Receptors were obtained from a human donor in good health.

The rearrangement joins TRBV27 to TRBJ2-7, with D perhaps TRBD2 (5 bases). From germline, CDR1 is MNHEY and CDR2 SMNVEV (reference sequence). V lost 5 bases and J lost 6, with 14 bases in between. The length of the CDR3 is 13 residues. The CDR3 sequence: CASSPFPRGEQYF. The CDR3 region has the DNA TGTGCCAGCAGTCCCTTTCCTCGGGGCGAGCAGTACTTC.

The chain employs TRBV7-6 and TRBJ2-6, with a tentative D call TRBD1 (5 bases). Per the germline V gene, CDR1 is SGHVS and CDR2 is FNYEAQ. V lost 1 base and J lost 1, with 14 bases in between. This CDR3 is built from 18 residues. The CDR3 sequence is CASSLEARAGSGANVLTF. The DNA for the CDR3 is TGTGCCAGCAGCTTAGAGGCCAGGGCAGGGTCTGGGGCCAACGTCCTGACTTTC.

In this sample, this clonotype turned up a few times. The chain is built from TRBV4-1 and TRBJ2-7; 7 bases are a match to TRBD1. The CDR3 runs 13 residues. V dropped 4 bases and J dropped 5; count of bases not matched to a gene: 5. Germline CDR1 reads MGHRA; CDR2 reads YSYEKL. The CDR3 is CASSPGQDHEQYF. The CDR3 DNA reads as TGCGCCAGCAGCCCCGGACAGGACCACGAGCAGTACTTC.

This chain joins TRBV5-4 and TRBJ2-5, with 10 bases identical to TRBD2. Germline CDR1 reads SGHNT; CDR2 reads YYREEE (reference sequence). CDR3 size: 15 residues. The J segment lost 3 bases and the V segment lost 1 base, leaving 3 bases of the junction unmatched. CDR3 sequence (DNA): TGTGCCAGCAGCTTGTTGCTAGCGGGAGAAGAGACCCAGTACTTC. It specifies CASSLLLAGEETQYF.

The V gene is TRBV27, the J gene TRBJ2-1; the D gene is possibly TRBD1 (5 bases). Germline CDR1 MNHEY, CDR2 SMNVEV (reference sequence). The ends were cut back, 2 bases at V and 8 bases at J, with 16 bases in the middle. The CDR3 is made up of 15 amino acids. The CDR3 sequence: CASSLGALPVDEQFF. The CDR3 DNA sequence: TGTGCCAGCAGTTTAGGGGCGCTTCCGGTCGATGAGCAGTTCTTC.

The chain carries TRBV29-1 and TRBJ2-1; D is uncertain. Germline lookup yields CDR1 SQVTM and CDR2 ANQGSEA. Trimming took off 0 bases at V and 4 bases at J, with 13 bases between the two ends. This CDR3 region has 15 residues. DNA of the CDR3: TGCAGCGTTGAAGATGGCCGCGCGGAATACAATGAGCAGTTCTTC. It codes for CSVEDGRAEYNEQFF.

This rearrangement joins TRBV6-1 to TRBJ2-7; 8 nucleotides agree with TRBD2. The V gene end was trimmed by 1 base and the J gene end by 2 bases; junction bases not matched to a gene: 7. Germline values: CDR1 MNHNS, CDR2 SASEGT. CDR3 size: 16 residues. CDR3 region: CASSEEYAGGTYEQYF. In DNA form, the CDR3 reads TGTGCCAGCAGTGAAGAATACGCGGGAGGAACCTACGAGCAGTACTTC.

The chain combines TRBV7-9 with TRBJ2-5; D may be TRBD1 (7 bases). There are 15 residues in the CDR3. Trimming took 7 bases from V and 2 from J, leaving 17 bases between them. Looked up from germline, CDR1 is SEHNR and CDR2 is FQNEAQ (reference sequence). The CDR3 DNA reads TGTGCCAGCAACCCGACAGGGAGGCGGCAAGAGACCCAGTACTTC. This gives the protein CASNPTGRRQETQYF.